Listed below are T cell receptor beta chains from one sample, sequenced in a study of control samples from healthy donors and cancer patients. The protocol was immunoSEQ multiplex PCR, while the TCRdb copy is restricted to in-frame clones and leaves out a portion. The sample records 98,000 or so clones, 88% being singletons. Sample: blood. Every receptor here comes from a woman aged 70-85 years in good health. CDR3s include the opening cysteine and the closing phenylalanine or tryptophan. A D gene is named only where the DNA matches it firmly. Clone size is stated in some rows and not others, as once, few, many or a class when expanded.

clone size: .
J gene: TRBJ2-3
V gene: TRBV21-1
D gene: .
CDR3 DNA: TGTGCCAGTCCCATGGGGCGGGAGGGGGATACGCAGTATTTT
CDR3 protein: CASPMGREGDTQYF

clone size: .
J gene: TRBJ1-5
V gene: TRBV6-1
D gene: .
CDR3 DNA: TGTGCCAGCAGTGACAGTCCCAATCAGCCCCAGCATTTT
CDR3 protein: CASSDSPNQPQHF

clone size: once
J gene: TRBJ2-3
V gene: TRBV6-5
D gene: TRBD2
CDR3 DNA: TGTGCCAGCAGTTTCTTACTAGCGGGGTCCACAGATACGCAGTATTTT
CDR3 protein: CASSFLLAGSTDTQYF

clone size: .
J gene: TRBJ2-3
V gene: TRBV11-2
D gene: .
CDR3 DNA: TGTGCCAGCAGCCCCCTTTTTCCTACGCAGTATTTT
CDR3 protein: CASSPLFPTQYF

clone size: .
J gene: TRBJ2-2
V gene: TRBV7-3
D gene: .
CDR3 DNA: TGTGCCAGCAGCTACTCCGGGGCCGGGGAGCTGTTTTTT
CDR3 protein: CASSYSGAGELFF

clone size: .
J gene: TRBJ1-1
V gene: TRBV11-2
D gene: .
CDR3 DNA: TGTGCCAGCAGCCCAGTCGGGGGTTCCGGCACTGAAGCTTTCTTT
CDR3 protein: CASSPVGGSGTEAFF

clone size: .
J gene: TRBJ1-1
V gene: TRBV23-1
D gene: .
CDR3 DNA: TGCGCCAGCAGTCAATCTCGGACAACGTTGAACACTGAAGCTTTCTTT
CDR3 protein: CASSQSRTTLNTEAFF

clone size: .
J gene: TRBJ1-2
V gene: TRBV28
D gene: .
CDR3 DNA: TGTGCCAGCAGGCCCCCAGAAAGCTATGGCTACACCTTC
CDR3 protein: CASRPPESYGYTF

clone size: once
J gene: TRBJ1-3
V gene: TRBV5-1
D gene: .
CDR3 DNA: TGCGCCAGCATGTCGGGGGGCTCTGGAAACACCATATATTTT
CDR3 protein: CASMSGGSGNTIYF

clone size: .
J gene: TRBJ2-3
V gene: TRBV10-2
D gene: .
CDR3 DNA: TGCGCCAGCAGTGCGGGCACAGATACGCAGTATTTT
CDR3 protein: CASSAGTDTQYF

clone size: once
J gene: TRBJ2-1
V gene: TRBV6-5
D gene: .
CDR3 DNA: TGTGCCAGCAGTTACTCTAGGGTCTACAATGAGCAGTTCTTC
CDR3 protein: CASSYSRVYNEQFF

clone size: .
J gene: TRBJ2-2
V gene: TRBV19
D gene: TRBD1
CDR3 DNA: TGTGCCGCCTCGACAGGGGGCGGAACCGGGGAGCTGTTTTTT
CDR3 protein: CAASTGGGTGELFF

clone size: .
J gene: TRBJ1-2
V gene: TRBV7-8
D gene: .
CDR3 DNA: TGTGCCAGCAGCTTAGCGTATCCGGTTGGAGGGGCTAACTATGGCTACACCTTC
CDR3 protein: CASSLAYPVGGANYGYTF

clone size: .
J gene: TRBJ1-2
V gene: TRBV29-1
D gene: .
CDR3 DNA: TGCAGCGTTCAGGGGCTCCATGGCTACACCTTC
CDR3 protein: CSVQGLHGYTF

clone size: .
J gene: TRBJ1-1
V gene: TRBV10-2
D gene: .
CDR3 DNA: TGCGCCAGCAGTGAGTCCCCGCAGGGCCAAGCTTTCTTT
CDR3 protein: CASSESPQGQAFF

clone size: .
J gene: TRBJ2-5
V gene: TRBV5-1
D gene: .
CDR3 DNA: TGCGCCAGCAGCTTAGGTCCGATAGAGACCCAGTACTTC
CDR3 protein: CASSLGPIETQYF

clone size: .
J gene: TRBJ2-5
V gene: TRBV10-3
D gene: TRBD2
CDR3 DNA: TGTGCCATCAACTGGCGGGAGGGAGAGACCCAGTACTTC
CDR3 protein: CAINWREGETQYF

clone size: .
J gene: TRBJ1-2
V gene: TRBV5-1
D gene: .
CDR3 DNA: TGCGCCAGCAGCTTGGGGCGGGGGAAAAGGGGCTACACCTTC
CDR3 protein: CASSLGRGKRGYTF

clone size: .
J gene: TRBJ1-4
V gene: TRBV28
D gene: .
CDR3 DNA: TGCGTATCAGGGTTTGAGGAAAAACTGTTTTTT
CDR3 protein: CVSGFEEKLFF

clone size: .
J gene: TRBJ2-3
V gene: TRBV7-9
D gene: .
CDR3 DNA: TGTGCCAGCAGCTCCCTAGTGTTTCTCTCCGGCACAGATACGCAGTATTTT
CDR3 protein: CASSSLVFLSGTDTQYF

clone size: .
J gene: TRBJ1-2
V gene: TRBV19
D gene: .
CDR3 DNA: TGTGCCAGTCGGACGGTCTATGGCTACACCTTC
CDR3 protein: CASRTVYGYTF

clone size: .
J gene: TRBJ2-3
V gene: TRBV11-2
D gene: TRBD2
CDR3 DNA: TGTGCCAGCAGTCAAGGGCTAGCGGGAGGGTGGAGGGATACGCAGTATTTT
CDR3 protein: CASSQGLAGGWRDTQYF

clone size: .
J gene: TRBJ1-3
V gene: TRBV7-9
D gene: .
CDR3 DNA: TGTGCCAGCAGCTTAGGGTCAGGACATAGCTCTGGAAACACCATATATTTT
CDR3 protein: CASSLGSGHSSGNTIYF

clone size: .
J gene: TRBJ1-2
V gene: TRBV9
D gene: .
CDR3 DNA: TGTGCCAGCAGCTCCCGCGAGGTGACCTTC
CDR3 protein: CASSSREVTF

clone size: .
J gene: TRBJ2-1
V gene: TRBV7-9
D gene: TRBD2
CDR3 DNA: TGTGCCAGCAGCCCGCCCGGACTAGCGAACAATGAGCAGTTCTTC
CDR3 protein: CASSPPGLANNEQFF

clone size: .
J gene: TRBJ2-3
V gene: TRBV6-2/TRBV6-3
D gene: TRBD2
CDR3 DNA: TGTGCCAGCAGCCCTCTCTTCGGGACTAGCGGGAGCAGAGATACGCAGTATTTT
CDR3 protein: CASSPLFGTSGSRDTQYF

clone size: .
J gene: TRBJ1-2
V gene: TRBV3-1/TRBV3-2
D gene: .
CDR3 DNA: TGTGCCAGCAGCCAAGGGGGCCCGACCTATGGCTACACCTTC
CDR3 protein: CASSQGGPTYGYTF

clone size: .
J gene: TRBJ2-2
V gene: TRBV18
D gene: .
CDR3 DNA: TGTGCCAGCTCACTTTCCGGGGAGCTGTTTTTT
CDR3 protein: CASSLSGELFF

clone size: .
J gene: TRBJ1-5
V gene: TRBV5-8
D gene: .
CDR3 DNA: TGTGCCAGCAGCTTGGTCCCACCGGTGTCCCAGCATTTT
CDR3 protein: CASSLVPPVSQHF

clone size: .
J gene: TRBJ1-2
V gene: TRBV5-1
D gene: .
CDR3 DNA: TGCGCCAGCAGCGGGATAGACAGAGTGGGCGGCTACACCTTC
CDR3 protein: CASSGIDRVGGYTF

clone size: .
J gene: TRBJ2-5
V gene: TRBV6-1
D gene: TRBD2
CDR3 DNA: TGTGCCAGCAGATGGGGAGCTAGCGGAGAGACCCAGTACTTC
CDR3 protein: CASRWGASGETQYF

clone size: .
J gene: TRBJ1-1
V gene: TRBV3-1/TRBV3-2
D gene: .
CDR3 DNA: TGTGCCAGCAGCCAAGGGGGTGGTGAAGCTTTCTTT
CDR3 protein: CASSQGGGEAFF

clone size: .
J gene: TRBJ2-5
V gene: TRBV25-1
D gene: .
CDR3 DNA: TGTGCCAGCAGTGATCCGACAGGATCAACCCAGTACTTC
CDR3 protein: CASSDPTGSTQYF

clone size: .
J gene: TRBJ1-3
V gene: TRBV12-5
D gene: .
CDR3 DNA: TGTGCTAGTGGTTTGGTACACGGTTCTGGAAACACCATATATTTT
CDR3 protein: CASGLVHGSGNTIYF

clone size: .
J gene: TRBJ1-3
V gene: TRBV1
D gene: .
CDR3 DNA: TGCACCAGCAGCCTTAATAGGCGGGAGGTAGGGATTAACACCATATATTTT
CDR3 protein: CTSSLNRREVGINTIYF

clone size: .
J gene: TRBJ2-5
V gene: TRBV5-5
D gene: TRBD1
CDR3 DNA: TGTGCCAGCAGTTCCGCCGGGACAGGCCCCTCTTCGGAGACCCAGTACTTC
CDR3 protein: CASSSAGTGPSSETQYF

clone size: once
J gene: TRBJ1-1
V gene: TRBV30
D gene: TRBD1
CDR3 DNA: TGTGCCTGGAGTCCCGGGACAGGGAGGACTGAAGCTTTCTTT
CDR3 protein: CAWSPGTGRTEAFF

clone size: once
J gene: TRBJ1-4
V gene: TRBV5-1
D gene: TRBD1
CDR3 DNA: TGCGCCAGCAGCTTGGGAGACAGGGCAAATGAAAAACTGTTTTTT
CDR3 protein: CASSLGDRANEKLFF

clone size: .
J gene: TRBJ2-1
V gene: TRBV7-9
D gene: .
CDR3 DNA: TGTGCCAGCAGCCCCATTAGGGGTCGGAAGGCCTACAATGAGCAGTTCTTC
CDR3 protein: CASSPIRGRKAYNEQFF

clone size: .
J gene: TRBJ1-6
V gene: TRBV7-2
D gene: .
CDR3 DNA: TGTGCCAGCAGCTTAGGATGGGTTAATTCACCCCTCCACTTT
CDR3 protein: CASSLGWVNSPLHF

clone size: .
J gene: TRBJ1-2
V gene: TRBV25-1
D gene: .
CDR3 DNA: TGTGCCAGCAGTGAATTCGCGGGTGGTGGCTACACCTTC
CDR3 protein: CASSEFAGGGYTF

clone size: .
J gene: TRBJ1-5
V gene: TRBV6-5
D gene: TRBD1
CDR3 DNA: TGTGCCAGCAGTAGAACAGGGGGCGACAATCAGCCCCAGCATTTT
CDR3 protein: CASSRTGGDNQPQHF

clone size: .
J gene: TRBJ2-7
V gene: TRBV30
D gene: .
CDR3 DNA: TGTGCCTGGAGTGTACGTCGCGGGTCCTACGAGCAGTACTTC
CDR3 protein: CAWSVRRGSYEQYF

clone size: .
J gene: TRBJ1-2
V gene: TRBV6-5
D gene: .
CDR3 DNA: TGTGCCAGCAAGGTGGGCCCCAATTCTAACTATGGCTACACCTTC
CDR3 protein: CASKVGPNSNYGYTF

clone size: .
J gene: TRBJ1-6
V gene: TRBV9
D gene: .
CDR3 DNA: TGTGCCAGCAGCTTCGGACAGCGTAATTCACCCCTCCACTTT
CDR3 protein: CASSFGQRNSPLHF